Listed below are T cell receptor beta chains from one sample, sequenced in a study of blood T cell repertoires in COVID-19. Measured with immunoSEQ multiplex PCR; TCRdb has only the in-frame clones, and not every one. In the table there are around 90,000 clones, 80% of which are singletons. The source material was peripheral blood. The receptors derive from a human donor in a cohort sampled during active COVID-19. CDR3s include the opening cysteine and the closing phenylalanine or tryptophan. Each record gives: CDR3 length, V gene, CDR3 protein.

>12|TRBV30
CAWSTGAGTQYF
>14|TRBV5-6
CASSPLAVRRELFF
>15|TRBV11-3
CASSLRTGGTHEQYF
>12|TRBV10-3
CAIRDPGTEAFF
>11|TRBV19
CASRRGGELFF
>14|TRBV5-6
CASSLGGRGEKLFF
>13|TRBV10-3
CATLEGTDYGYTF
>15|TRBV19
CASSIGGTSGQPQHF
>15|TRBV4-1
CASSRAGQGDSEAFF
>17|TRBV5-5
CASSLEGVWEVKEKLFF
>14|TRBV7-2
CATSSGTANTEAFF
>17|TRBV5-1
CASSLGPGPGVPAAQYF
>14|TRBV19
CASTSRGWGQPQHF
>16|TRBV28
CASTTGMAGGNQPQHF
>15|TRBV10-3
CAISESGGGNQPQHF
>13|TRBV5-1
CASGQQDTGELFF
>15|TRBV10-1
CATPTSGSPTYEQYF
>14|TRBV9
CASSVGQGAGEQYF
>15|TRBV4-1
CASSQDWTGGSEQYF
>14|TRBV5-1
CASSLETGGYEQYF
>13|TRBV7-9
CASSRQGAGEQYF
>15|TRBV28
CASSFWDKNTGELFF
>14|TRBV5-6
CASSSGWSNEKLFF
>14|TRBV25-1
CASSEVAGFYEQYF
>13|TRBV28
CASSLTGRSPQHF
>17|TRBV18
CASSPLSGSRSYNEQFF
>12|TRBV25-1
CASSRRGYEQYF
>15|TRBV1
CTSRGLAEAYNEQFF
>14|TRBV5-4
CASSLSGNNEKLFF
>15|TRBV3-1/TRBV3-2
CASSQEPGEFAEAFF
>14|TRBV9
CASSVEPGPYEQYF
>13|TRBV12-3/TRBV12-4
CASSLDSVYGYTF
>17|TRBV10-1
CASIRDRGGVRQETQYF
>13|TRBV7-2
CASKGGSYNEQFF
>14|TRBV5-4
CASSLAGTNQPQHF
>12|TRBV2
CASSATYYEQYF
>18|TRBV19
CASSTGWGQGTSPYEQYF
>14|TRBV6-6
CASSTGRTVNTIYF
>14|TRBV5-1
CASSLVEGGNEQFF
>15|TRBV5-5
CASSPKGDTVYEQYF
>15|TRBV7-2
CASSPGRGFGETQYF
>13|TRBV28
CASTPPGTRPQHF
>15|TRBV19
CASSIVTGEADTQYF
>12|TRBV2
CASREDTDTQYF
>14|TRBV28
CASYSGRGAYEQYF
>16|TRBV27
CASSLYTSGNKETQYF
>18|TRBV9
CASSPLTSGIANTGELFF
>16|TRBV19
CASSLRTGGSTGELFF
>13|TRBV19
CASSIAKFEVAFF
>13|TRBV7-8
CASSLGREAGYTF
>14|TRBV20-1
CSASRGLASGELFF
>16|TRBV7-2
CASSLEASGLTGELFF
>17|TRBV5-1
CASSLTRTSGRTDTQYF
>12|TRBV6-5
CASRQGQETQYF
>16|TRBV10-1
CASSDPQREGRDTQYF
>16|TRBV4-1
CASSQETGQSIYGYTF
>15|TRBV11-2
CASSSATSGSREQFF
>14|TRBV3-1/TRBV3-2
CASSQLAYTYEQYF
>14|TRBV27
CASSSKITGAPLHF
>14|TRBV11-2
CASSLEREVGEQFF